Listed below are T cell receptor beta chains from one sample, sequenced in a study of CD8 T cells in Susac syndrome. TCRdb re-analysed the immunoSEQ multiplex PCR reads in MiXCR, keeping a single row per CDR3 protein. The sample gives 150,000 to 160,000 distinct CDR3 sequences, about 95% of which show up once; approximately 0.17% is in the top ten. Sequencing was carried out using CD4+ T cells from PBMCs. Receptor source: a human donor with Susac syndrome. Both conserved end residues are part of each CDR3. The D gene is left open where the match is weak. Part of the rows lack a size; the others show once, few, many or a class for expanded clones.

CDR3 length	D gene	V gene	J gene	clone size	CDR3 DNA	CDR3 protein
15	TRBD1	TRBV18	TRBJ2-3	-	TGTGCCAGCTCACCACGACAGGGAAGCACAGATACGCAGTATTTT	CASSPRQGSTDTQYF
14	-	TRBV15	TRBJ2-1	-	TGTGCCACCAGCGGCGAGGGGATACGGAATGAGCAGTTCTTC	CATSGEGIRNEQFF
13	TRBD2	TRBV20-1	TRBJ2-1	-	TGCAGTGTGGGGGGCGGGGGGCCGAATGAGCAGTTCTTC	CSVGGGGPNEQFF
14	-	TRBV20-1	TRBJ2-5	-	TGCAGTGCCCGGCGACCACAGGGACTAGAGACCCAGTACTTC	CSARRPQGLETQYF
16	TRBD2	TRBV15	TRBJ2-3	-	TGTGCCACCAGCATAGAAGCGGGGGGGCGTACAGATACGCAGTATTTT	CATSIEAGGRTDTQYF
14	-	TRBV7-2	TRBJ2-7	-	TGTGCCAGCAGCTTAGCGGGGGCCCTGGGCGAGCAGTACTTC	CASSLAGALGEQYF
14	-	TRBV12-3/TRBV12-4	TRBJ2-5	-	TGTGCCAGCAGGGTAGGGTCTCAAGTAGAGACCCAGTACTTC	CASRVGSQVETQYF
15	TRBD2	TRBV5-6	TRBJ2-7	-	TGTGCCAGCAGCTTAACTAGCGGGTGGACCGGAGAGCAGTACTTC	CASSLTSGWTGEQYF
12	TRBD1	TRBV29-1	TRBJ1-1	-	TGCAGCGTGGCACAGGGGAAACTTGAAGCTTTCTTT	CSVAQGKLEAFF
15	TRBD2	TRBV20-1	TRBJ2-5	-	TGCAGTGCTAGAGACCCAGCGGGGCCGGGAGAGACCCAGTACTTC	CSARDPAGPGETQYF
15	-	TRBV12-3/TRBV12-4	TRBJ2-5	few	TGTGCCAGCAGCCGTGATACACCGTACCAAGAGACCCAGTACTTC	CASSRDTPYQETQYF
15	-	TRBV9	TRBJ1-4	-	TGTGCCAGCAGCGTTATGGGAGCAACTAATGAAAAACTGTTTTTT	CASSVMGATNEKLFF
14	-	TRBV5-4	TRBJ2-6	-	TGTGCCGCGGGTGGGCCCTCTGGGGCCAACGTCCTGACTTTC	CAAGGPSGANVLTF
15	TRBD1	TRBV4-2	TRBJ1-2	once	TGTGCCAGCAGCCAAGATCGGGGACAGAATTATGGCTACACCTTC	CASSQDRGQNYGYTF
16	-	TRBV9	TRBJ2-1	-	TGTGCCAGCAGCGTAGATCCCAGGCCGATGGGGAATGAGCAGTTCTTC	CASSVDPRPMGNEQFF
14	-	TRBV20-1	TRBJ2-5	-	TGCAGTGCTAGACCCCGGGACTCGGGGGAAACCCAGTACTTC	CSARPRDSGETQYF
20	TRBD1	TRBV29-1	TRBJ1-2	-	TGCAGCGTTGAAGAACGGGACAGGGTATCCCTAGCCCCAGTTCCCTATGGCTACACCTTC	CSVEERDRVSLAPVPYGYTF
17	TRBD1	TRBV10-3	TRBJ2-3	-	TGTGCCATCAAGAAACCCGGGACAGGGGTTGTTTCAGATACGCAGTATTTT	CAIKKPGTGVVSDTQYF
14	TRBD2	TRBV10-2	TRBJ2-3	-	TGCGCCAGCCGCCCTAGCGGGGACACAGATACGCAGTATTTT	CASRPSGDTDTQYF
13	-	TRBV29-1	TRBJ2-1	-	TGCAGCTTTCTCTGGGGGGTGGACAATGAGCAGTTCTTC	CSFLWGVDNEQFF
9	-	TRBV5-6	TRBJ2-4	-	TGTGCCAGCAAGGGCATTCAGTACTTC	CASKGIQYF
16	TRBD2	TRBV5-6	TRBJ2-1	-	TGTGCCAGCAGCTTGGTGGCTAGCGGGGTGTACAATGAGCAGTTCTTC	CASSLVASGVYNEQFF
13	TRBD1	TRBV5-1	TRBJ2-7	-	TGCGCCAGCAGCTTGGGCAGGGGGTCGCAGCAGTACTTC	CASSLGRGSQQYF
12	-	TRBV29-1	TRBJ2-3	-	TGCAGCGTCGCGGGGTACACAGATACGCAGTATTTT	CSVAGYTDTQYF
13	TRBD1	TRBV20-1	TRBJ1-3	-	TGCAGTGCTACAGGGGGCTCTGGAAACACCATATATTTT	CSATGGSGNTIYF
12	TRBD2	TRBV12-3/TRBV12-4	TRBJ2-5	-	TGTGCCAGCAGTCCCGGGGGGGGGACCCAGTACTTC	CASSPGGGTQYF
12	-	TRBV7-9	TRBJ2-7	-	TGTGCCAGCAGCCCAGAGACCTACGAGCAGTACTTC	CASSPETYEQYF
9	-	TRBV23-1	TRBJ2-7	-	TGCGCCAGCGTGAGGGAGCAGTACTTC	CASVREQYF
14	TRBD2	TRBV20-1	TRBJ2-4	-	TGCAGTGCTAGGAGGGACTGGGGGGGGGACATTCAGTACTTC	CSARRDWGGDIQYF
14	-	TRBV20-1	TRBJ2-2	-	TGCAGTGCAACCGGGCGGACGAACACCGGGGAGCTGTTTTTT	CSATGRTNTGELFF
16	TRBD1	TRBV20-1	TRBJ1-5	-	TGCAGTGCTAGAGAGTTTTACAGGGGGACCAATCAGCCCCAGCATTTT	CSAREFYRGTNQPQHF
14	-	TRBV9	TRBJ2-7	-	TGTGCCAGCAGCCCCCAGGCGGGGACGAACGAGCAGTACTTC	CASSPQAGTNEQYF
15	-	TRBV7-2	TRBJ2-7	-	TGTGCCAGCAGCTTCGTCCGGGGGCACTCCTACGAGCAGTACTTC	CASSFVRGHSYEQYF
13	-	TRBV10-3	TRBJ2-3	-	TGTGCCATCAACCGGGACATACAAGATACGCAGTATTTT	CAINRDIQDTQYF
13	-	TRBV12-3/TRBV12-4	TRBJ1-2	-	TGTGCCAGCAGTCCTAACGGGATGCGGGGCTACACCTTC	CASSPNGMRGYTF
11	TRBD1	TRBV6-2/TRBV6-3	TRBJ2-3	once	TGTGCCAGCCGAACAGGGGGTACGCAGTATTTT	CASRTGGTQYF
11	-	TRBV21-1	TRBJ1-6	-	TGTGCCAGCATACTTGATTCACCCCTCCACTTT	CASILDSPLHF
16	TRBD1	TRBV7-8	TRBJ1-5	-	TGTGCCAGCAGCTTCCTTACAGGGGGAGGAGGTCAGCCCCAGCATTTT	CASSFLTGGGGQPQHF
17	TRBD2	TRBV4-1	TRBJ2-3	-	TGCGCCAGCAGCCAAGGGGGCAGGGAGGGGAGCACAGATACGCAGTATTTT	CASSQGGREGSTDTQYF
12	-	TRBV29-1	TRBJ2-6	-	TGCAGCGTTGCTTGGGGGGCCAACGTCCTGACTTTC	CSVAWGANVLTF
14	-	TRBV15	TRBJ1-5	-	TGTGCCACGGGACGGTCCTTCGGAGGGGAAGCCCAGCATTTT	CATGRSFGGEAQHF
13	-	TRBV29-1	TRBJ1-5	once	TGCAGCGCACAAGCCGGGGCCCATCAGCCCCAGCATTTT	CSAQAGAHQPQHF
16	TRBD1	TRBV4-3	TRBJ1-1	-	TGCGCCAGCAGCCAAGATAAGGCCAGGGGGCGTACTGAAGCTTTCTTT	CASSQDKARGRTEAFF
15	TRBD1	TRBV6-5	TRBJ2-7	-	TGTGCCAGCAGTTCCTATTCACAGGGGGCCTACGAGCAGTACTTC	CASSSYSQGAYEQYF
12	-	TRBV12-3/TRBV12-4	TRBJ1-1	-	TGTGCCAGCAGTTCAGTGGAAAGCGTGGCTTTCTTT	CASSSVESVAFF
15	TRBD1	TRBV6-6	TRBJ1-6	once	TGTGCCAGCAGTGCTAGGGACAGGGATAATTCACCCCTCCACTTT	CASSARDRDNSPLHF
14	TRBD2	TRBV20-1	TRBJ2-1	-	TGCAGTGCTTTGACTAGCGGGGGATATGGTGAGCAGTTCTTC	CSALTSGGYGEQFF
13	TRBD2	TRBV20-1	TRBJ2-5	once	TGCAGTGCTGGACTAGCGGGGCAAGAGACCCAGTACTTC	CSAGLAGQETQYF